The 29 T cell receptor beta chains presented below share a single source sample, sequenced in a study of CD8+ T cells in alopecia areata. Treatment of the sample: oral pan-JAK inhibitor, 5-10 mg twice daily. Investigators isolated RNA and reverse transcribed it into cDNA to act as the sequencing template. Produced via immunoSEQ multiplex PCR; TCRdb's table is partial and in-frame only. The data hold about 190,000 clones, with roughly 66% observed a single time. Sequenced material: CD4+ T cells sorted from blood, taken at week 24, from a patient treated with tofacitinib. The receptors shown here come from a human donor with alopecia areata.

This clone was seen only a few times. In DNA, the CDR3 is TGTGCCTGGATGATGGTGAGCGGAGCTTTCTTT. Translated: CAWMMVSGAFF. The rearrangement links TRBV30 to TRBJ1-1; no clear D. Per the germline V gene, CDR1 is GTSNPN and CDR2 is SVGIG (reference sequence). Trimming removed 4 bases from V and 10 bases from J, with 13 bases in between. The CDR3 is made up of 11 amino acids.

This clone was recorded at least ten times. The rearrangement uses TRBV5-6 and TRBJ2-7; 9 positions match TRBD1. The V and J ends lost 3 bases and 2 bases, in that order; junction bases with no gene match: 15. The CDR3 extends over 18 amino acids. Looked up from germline, CDR1 is SGHDT and CDR2 is YYEEEE. The CDR3 loop is CASSSLRLDRGATYEQYF. In DNA, the CDR3 is TGTGCCAGCAGCTCACTCCGCCTGGACAGGGGAGCAACCTACGAGCAGTACTTC.

V is TRBV29-1 and J is TRBJ2-4; TRBD1 matches 9 bases. J gave up 5 bases and V 7 bases, and 6 bases lay outside the gene matches. Looked up from germline, CDR1 is SQVTM and CDR2 is ANQGSEA. This CDR3 spans 13 amino acids. The chain's CDR3 is CSGRQGGQNIQYF. CDR3 DNA sequence: TGCAGCGGACGACAGGGGGGTCAAAACATTCAGTACTTC.

The table lists this clone with a count of one. V gene TRBV19 combines with J gene TRBJ1-5, with a tentative D call TRBD1 (5 bases). CDR1 and CDR2 (germline): LNHDA, SQIVND (reference sequence). V was shortened by 6 bases and J by 6 bases, with 15 bases between the two germline ends. The CDR3 runs 14 residues. The chain's CDR3 is CASRLDSAAQPQHF. The CDR3 DNA is TGTGCCAGTAGGCTTGACAGCGCTGCTCAGCCCCAGCATTTT.

The J gene is TRBJ2-3, the V gene TRBV29-1; 7 bases are shared with TRBD2. Germline CDR1 and CDR2: SQVTM and ANQGSEA. This CDR3 spans 12 amino acids. V was clipped by 2 bases and J by 7 bases; unmatched bases: 3. The CDR3 coding sequence is TGCAGCGTTGAAAACGGGGGGTATACGCAGTATTTT. Translating it yields CSVENGGYTQYF.

This rearrangement joins TRBV5-1 to TRBJ1-2; D is undetermined. This CDR3 has 13 residues. V was clipped by 0 bases and J by 7 bases, with 10 bases between them. The V gene's germline CDR1 is SGHRS and CDR2 YFSETQ. The CDR3 region has the DNA TGCGCCAGCAGCTTGGCCCGGGAATTTGGCTACACCTTC. This encodes CASSLAREFGYTF. The variable domain in full, with the rest retrieved from reference TRBV5-1 and TRBJ1-2, is KAGVTQTPRYLIKTRGQQVTLSCSPISGHRSVSWYQQTPGQGLQFLFEYFSETQRNKGNFPGRFSGRQFSNSRSEMNVSTLELGDSALYLCASSLAREFGYTFGSGTRLTVV.

J is TRBJ2-7 and V is TRBV7-8; no reliable D call. CDR3 size: 16 residues. V lost 1 base and J lost 3, with 16 bases in between. Germline V gene lookup returns CDR1 SGHVS and CDR2 FQNEAQ. CDR3 sequence (DNA): TGTGCCAGCAGCTTAGGAAGTACCGGGTACGACTACGAGCAGTACTTC. It translates to CASSLGSTGYDYEQYF.

This clone was counted a single time. The chain recombines TRBV2 with TRBJ1-5; a weak D match, TRBD1 (5 bases). The CDR3 consists of 15 residues. CDR1 and CDR2 from the germline V gene are SNHLY and FYNNEI. V lost 3 bases and J lost 7, with 16 bases in between. The CDR3 here is CASSDAGQYEQPQHF. DNA for the CDR3: TGTGCCAGCAGTGATGCAGGACAATACGAGCAGCCCCAGCATTTT.

This clone was seen more than once but under ten times. The chain has TRBV29-1 and TRBJ2-1; D unclear. In germline, CDR1 is SQVTM, CDR2 ANQGSEA. Trimming pared 5 bases from V and 7 bases from J, leaving 6 bases between. The CDR3 is 10 residues long. The CDR3 coding sequence is TGCAGCGTTTTTGGGAATGAGCAGTTCTTC. This gives the protein CSVFGNEQFF.

This clone was seen a handful of times. This rearrangement joins TRBV11-2 to TRBJ1-1, with D possibly TRBD1 on 6 matching bases. CDR1 SGHAT and CDR2 FQNNGV come from the germline V gene. The CDR3 totals 16 residues. The germline V and J ends were trimmed by 5 bases and 3 bases, with 19 bases remaining between them. The CDR3, as DNA: TGTGCCAGCAGCATACGACAGGCGATGGGCGACACTGAAGCTTTCTTT. It encodes CASSIRQAMGDTEAFF.

The rearrangement links TRBV7-9 to TRBJ1-5, with D uncertain. Germline lookup yields CDR1 SEHNR and CDR2 FQNEAQ (reference sequence). The CDR3 is 14 amino acids. The ends were cut back, 4 bases at V and 3 bases at J, with 10 bases in the middle. In nucleotides, the CDR3 is TGTGCCAGCAGCTCCGGGTTGAACAATCAGCCCCAGCATTTT. It specifies CASSSGLNNQPQHF.

This clone was seen more than once but under ten times. This specimen includes other DNA sequences encoding the same CDR3. V usage is TRBV4-3 and J usage is TRBJ1-1; D uncertain. V lost 3 bases, J lost 1 base, and 12 bases lay in between. Germline-derived CDR1 and CDR2 are LGHNA and YSLEER. CDR3 size: 15 residues. DNA of the CDR3: TGCGCCAGCAGCCAGGAAGGACGGGCGAACACTGAAGCTTTCTTT. Protein product: CASSQEGRANTEAFF.

The chain employs TRBV27 and TRBJ1-1, with 8 nucleotides matching TRBD1. The CDR3 consists of 13 residues. The V segment lost 6 bases and the J segment 4 bases; nucleotides outside the gene matches: 4. From germline, CDR1 is MNHEY and CDR2 SMNVEV (reference sequence). The CDR3, as DNA: TGTGCCAGCAGCCAGGGACAGGCCACTGAAGCTTTCTTT. It encodes CASSQGQATEAFF.

This chain links TRBV5-4 with TRBJ2-1, with 12 nucleotides matching TRBD2. CDR3 size: 15 residues. Trimming took 3 bases from V and 6 from J; bases not matched to a gene: 4. From germline, CDR1 is SGHNT and CDR2 YYREEE (reference sequence). CDR3 sequence reads: CASSSSSGGANEQFF. CDR3 nucleotides: TGTGCCAGCAGCTCTTCTAGCGGGGGGGCCAATGAGCAGTTCTTC.

This clone came up a few times. The genes are TRBV7-2 and TRBJ2-7, with TRBD1 identical over 7 bases. The CDR3 sequence is 17 residues long. CDR1 and CDR2 (germline): SGHTA, FQGNSA. V was clipped by 2 bases and J by 3 bases; unmatched bases: 13. CDR3 residues: CASSLHPGTAYYYEQYF. The CDR3 DNA follows: TGTGCCAGCAGCTTACACCCCGGGACAGCTTATTACTACGAGCAGTACTTC.

This clone was recorded a few times. Written as DNA, the CDR3 is TGCGCCAGCACGGAAATGGCAGGGGGCGAGCAGTTCTTC. Residues: CASTEMAGGEQFF. J is TRBJ2-1 and V is TRBV5-1, with 8 bases that match TRBD1. Trimming cost V 6 bases and J 10 bases; bases outside gene matches: 9. Germline V lookup: CDR1 SGHRS, CDR2 YFSETQ. The CDR3 sequence is 13 residues long.

This chain joins TRBV28 and TRBJ2-7; no definite D call. The CDR3 runs 11 residues. CDR1 and CDR2 from the germline V gene are MDHEN and SYDVKM. The ends were cut back, 8 bases at V and 6 bases at J, with 11 bases in the middle. The DNA for the CDR3 is TGTGCCAGCGGGCTGCTAGTCGAGCAGTACTTC. It specifies CASGLLVEQYF.

The V and J genes are TRBV7-2 and TRBJ2-7, with no clear D. CDR1 and CDR2 (germline): SGHTA, FQGNSA. This CDR3 spans 14 amino acids. Trimming took off 4 bases at V and 3 bases at J, with 13 bases between the two ends. Here the CDR3 DNA reads TGTGCCAGCAGCTCTCCATTGCGTTACTACGAGCAGTACTTC. This codes for CASSSPLRYYEQYF.

V usage is TRBV29-1 and J usage is TRBJ1-5; unclear D gene. The CDR3 spans 18 residues. The germline gives CDR1 SQVTM, CDR2 ANQGSEA. V lost 4 bases and J lost 1, with 23 bases in between. CDR3 nucleotides: TGCAGCGTTGTGGTCGATACGAATGGGCTGGTGAGCAATCAGCCCCAGCATTTT. Protein sequence: CSVVVDTNGLVSNQPQHF.

Of note for this clone: At the DNA level, this CDR3 is encoded by other sequences in the same sample as well. This sequence joins TRBV5-6 and TRBJ1-1, with D unclear. V was cut by 4 bases and J by 3 bases, with 4 bases left in between. This CDR3 contains 11 residues. From germline, CDR1 is SGHDT and CDR2 YYEEEE. The CDR3 DNA sequence: TGTGCCAGCAGCCTCCACACTGAAGCTTTCTTT. This translates into CASSLHTEAFF.

The chain has TRBV4-3 and TRBJ2-5; D not resolved. The V end lost 3 bases, the J end lost 6 bases, and 11 bases lay between the germline ends. Germline assignment: CDR1 LGHNA and CDR2 YSLEER. The CDR3 covers 13 residues. CDR3 in amino acids: CASSQGYPQTQYF. CDR3 nucleotides: TGCGCCAGCAGCCAGGGGTATCCCCAGACCCAGTACTTC.

This sequence joins TRBV7-2 and TRBJ1-5; a possible D gene is TRBD1 (6 bases). V gave up 2 bases and J gave up 4 bases, with 15 bases separating them. This CDR3 has 16 residues. CDR1 is SGHTA and CDR2 is FQGNSA in the germline V gene. Here the CDR3 reads CASSLIRGQGNQPQHF. CDR3 DNA sequence: TGTGCCAGCAGCTTAATCCGGGGGCAGGGTAATCAGCCCCAGCATTTT.

The V and J genes are TRBV9 and TRBJ1-2, with D unclear. Per the germline V gene, CDR1 is SGDLS and CDR2 is YYNGEE. With 1 base removed from V and 2 bases from J, the gap between germline ends came to 6 bases. The CDR3 extends over 13 amino acids. CDR3 sequence (DNA): TGTGCCAGCAGCGTAAACGGCAACTATGGCTACACCTTC. Amino acids: CASSVNGNYGYTF.

In this sample, this clone turned up a few times. The rearrangement uses TRBV25-1 and TRBJ1-1, with D possibly matching TRBD1 (5 bases). Trimming took off 6 bases at V and 0 bases at J, with 14 bases between the two ends. Germline V gives CDR1 MGHDK, CDR2 SYGVNS. This CDR3 has 15 amino acids. In DNA form, the CDR3 reads TGTGCCAGCAGGGCACCGGGACGGATGAACACTGAAGCTTTCTTT. It encodes CASRAPGRMNTEAFF.

This clone was seen only a few times. The chain recombines TRBV29-1 with TRBJ1-1, with D perhaps TRBD1 (6 bases). Germline V lookup: CDR1 SQVTM, CDR2 ANQGSEA. The CDR3 has 14 residues. V shed 7 bases and J shed 1 base, with 16 bases lying between them. The CDR3 nucleotides are TGCAGCGCTCTCGGGGGGACATCGAACACTGAAGCTTTCTTT. It encodes CSALGGTSNTEAFF.

The chain joins TRBV14 to TRBJ2-3; D is unresolved. Trimming cost V 0 bases and J 4 bases, with 5 bases left between them. CDR3 length: 13 residues. Germline V lookup: CDR1 SGHDN, CDR2 FVKESK. This CDR3 is CASSQDWADTQYF. As DNA, the CDR3 is TGTGCCAGCAGCCAAGACTGGGCAGATACGCAGTATTTT.

V gene TRBV2 combines with J gene TRBJ2-3; 11 positions match TRBD2. Trimming removed 6 bases from V and 3 bases from J; junction bases left unmatched: 5. The V gene's germline CDR1 is SNHLY and CDR2 FYNNEI. The CDR3 consists of 15 residues. The CDR3: CASRRVAGGTDTQYF. The CDR3 DNA follows: TGTGCCAGCAGGAGGGTAGCGGGGGGGACAGATACGCAGTATTTT.

This clone turned up a few times. This sequence joins TRBV7-9 and TRBJ1-6; no clear D gene. The germline V gene has CDR1 SEHNR and CDR2 FQNEAQ (reference sequence). There are 15 residues in the CDR3. V was clipped by 5 bases and J by 9 bases, with 17 bases between them. The CDR3 sequence: CASSESWDGSSPLHF. The CDR3 DNA follows: TGTGCCAGCAGCGAAAGTTGGGATGGGAGTTCACCCCTCCACTTT.

This clone was detected only a few times. V usage is TRBV19 and J usage is TRBJ1-2; 8 bases are a match to TRBD1. Germline-derived CDR1 and CDR2 are LNHDA and SQIVND (reference sequence). V lost 1 base to trimming and J lost 4 bases; unmatched junction nucleotides: 5. This CDR3 is 15 amino acids long. CDR3 DNA sequence: TGTGCCAGTAGTATAGGGGACAGGCGGAGCTATGGCTACACCTTC. As protein: CASSIGDRRSYGYTF.